The rows below give T cell receptor beta chains drawn from one sample of a study of blood T cell repertoires in COVID-19. Clones were read by immunoSEQ multiplex PCR, and TCRdb kept only the in-frame ones, dropping some. Of around 330,000 clones listed, roughly 88% are singletons. Material: peripheral blood. The source is a woman between 50 and 59 years old with active or convalescent COVID-19. Each CDR3 is given with its conserved first and last residue. Fields, in order: clone size, D gene, V gene, J gene, CDR3 DNA, CDR3 protein. A D gene is named only where the DNA matches it firmly. For some rows the clone size is stated as once, few or many, or as a class when expanded; others skip it.

clone size: -
D gene: TRBD1
V gene: TRBV4-2
J gene: TRBJ1-4
CDR3 DNA: TGTGCCAGCAGCCAAGAAGACGGGGGGGACAGGGGTAATGAAAAACTGTTTTTT
CDR3 protein: CASSQEDGGDRGNEKLFF

clone size: -
D gene: TRBD1
V gene: TRBV7-3
J gene: TRBJ2-5
CDR3 DNA: TGTGCCAGCAGCCCCCGTGGCAGGGGACAGCAAGAGACCCAGTACTTC
CDR3 protein: CASSPRGRGQQETQYF

clone size: -
D gene: TRBD1
V gene: TRBV12-5
J gene: TRBJ2-7
CDR3 DNA: TGTGCTAGTGGTTTCAGGGGGATCGAGCAGTACTTC
CDR3 protein: CASGFRGIEQYF

clone size: -
D gene: -
V gene: TRBV19
J gene: TRBJ2-7
CDR3 DNA: TGTGCCACCGGAGCCAACTACGAGCAGTACTTC
CDR3 protein: CATGANYEQYF

clone size: -
D gene: -
V gene: TRBV19
J gene: TRBJ2-5
CDR3 DNA: TGTGCCAGTAGTGGGCTGCTACAAGAGACCCAGTACTTC
CDR3 protein: CASSGLLQETQYF

clone size: -
D gene: TRBD1
V gene: TRBV5-4
J gene: TRBJ2-1
CDR3 DNA: TGTGCCAGCAGGGGGCAGGGGGCGACTGAGCAGTTCTTC
CDR3 protein: CASRGQGATEQFF

clone size: -
D gene: TRBD1
V gene: TRBV7-6
J gene: TRBJ2-7
CDR3 DNA: TGTGCCAGCAGCTCCTCCGGGACAGACCCTTTAAAGCAGTACTTC
CDR3 protein: CASSSSGTDPLKQYF

clone size: -
D gene: -
V gene: TRBV2
J gene: TRBJ1-2
CDR3 DNA: TGTGCCAGCAGTGAGCCACCGAGCTATGGCTACACCTTC
CDR3 protein: CASSEPPSYGYTF

clone size: -
D gene: TRBD1
V gene: TRBV5-5
J gene: TRBJ1-2
CDR3 DNA: TGTGCCAGCAGCTTGACCGGCGGTTCAGGGGGCTATGGCTACACCTTC
CDR3 protein: CASSLTGGSGGYGYTF

clone size: -
D gene: TRBD2
V gene: TRBV25-1
J gene: TRBJ2-1
CDR3 DNA: TGTGCCAGCAGTGAATCGGGAAGGCTAGCGGGGAAAAATGAGCAGTTCTTC
CDR3 protein: CASSESGRLAGKNEQFF

clone size: -
D gene: -
V gene: TRBV6-5
J gene: TRBJ1-5
CDR3 DNA: TGTGCCAGCAGAGGGACACTAAATCAGCCCCAGCATTTT
CDR3 protein: CASRGTLNQPQHF

clone size: -
D gene: TRBD2
V gene: TRBV5-1
J gene: TRBJ2-7
CDR3 DNA: TGCGCCAGCAGCTCGACCCACGGGGGGGCCTACGAGCAGTACTTC
CDR3 protein: CASSSTHGGAYEQYF

clone size: -
D gene: -
V gene: TRBV28
J gene: TRBJ2-7
CDR3 DNA: TGTGCCAGCAGTCCCCAAGACAGGACCTCCTACGAGCAGTACTTC
CDR3 protein: CASSPQDRTSYEQYF

clone size: -
D gene: TRBD2
V gene: TRBV30
J gene: TRBJ2-1
CDR3 DNA: TGTGCCTGGAGTAAGGGCGGGGGGAGCAATGAGCAGTTCTTC
CDR3 protein: CAWSKGGGSNEQFF

clone size: -
D gene: TRBD1
V gene: TRBV5-1
J gene: TRBJ1-1
CDR3 DNA: TGCGCCAGCGGCTCGATCACAGGGGGCACTGAAGCTTTCTTT
CDR3 protein: CASGSITGGTEAFF

clone size: -
D gene: TRBD2
V gene: TRBV6-5
J gene: TRBJ2-1
CDR3 DNA: TGTGCCATCCGTAGCGGGCAAAGCTCCTACAATGAGCAGTTCTTC
CDR3 protein: CAIRSGQSSYNEQFF

clone size: -
D gene: -
V gene: TRBV11-1
J gene: TRBJ2-2
CDR3 DNA: TGTGCCAGCAGCTTAGAAACGAAGTCAGGGCGGATGTTTTTT
CDR3 protein: CASSLETKSGRMFF

clone size: once
D gene: -
V gene: TRBV5-1
J gene: TRBJ1-5
CDR3 DNA: TGCGCCAGCAGCCCCGTTCCGGGAGGCAATCAGCCCCAGCATTTT
CDR3 protein: CASSPVPGGNQPQHF

clone size: -
D gene: TRBD2
V gene: TRBV10-3
J gene: TRBJ2-3
CDR3 DNA: TGTGCCATCGGGACTAGCGGGGGTAGCACAGATACGCAGTATTTT
CDR3 protein: CAIGTSGGSTDTQYF

clone size: -
D gene: -
V gene: TRBV2
J gene: TRBJ1-2
CDR3 DNA: TGTGCCAGCAATGTTCGGGGGGGCCTATATGGCTACACCTTC
CDR3 protein: CASNVRGGLYGYTF

clone size: -
D gene: -
V gene: TRBV19
J gene: TRBJ2-6
CDR3 DNA: TGTGCCAGTAGTTACGGGATCTCTGGGGCCAACGTCCTGACTTTC
CDR3 protein: CASSYGISGANVLTF

clone size: -
D gene: TRBD1
V gene: TRBV30
J gene: TRBJ1-1
CDR3 DNA: TGTGCCTGCTTACGGGACAGCGACACTGAAGCTTTCTTT
CDR3 protein: CACLRDSDTEAFF

clone size: once
D gene: -
V gene: TRBV7-9
J gene: TRBJ2-2
CDR3 DNA: TGTGCCAGCAGCTTAGTCTCAGACTACGGGGAGCTGTTTTTT
CDR3 protein: CASSLVSDYGELFF

clone size: -
D gene: -
V gene: TRBV5-4
J gene: TRBJ2-5
CDR3 DNA: TGTGCCAGCAGCTTGGGAGGCGGGGAAGAGACCCAGTACTTC
CDR3 protein: CASSLGGGEETQYF

clone size: -
D gene: TRBD1
V gene: TRBV19
J gene: TRBJ1-1
CDR3 DNA: TGTGCCAGTAGTTCCACCTCAGGGGGCGCAGGCACTGAAGCTTTCTTT
CDR3 protein: CASSSTSGGAGTEAFF